The 18 T cell receptor beta chains below all came from one sample that was sequenced in a study of T cell responses to AZD1222 COVID-19 vaccine. The assay was immunoSEQ multiplex PCR, and TCRdb's table has in-frame clones only and misses some. The sample contains 170,000 or so clones, roughly nine tenths of which appear only once. Sequencing was performed on peripheral blood, taken on day 0 of AZD1222 vaccination. These receptors originate from an adult in good health.

The chain has TRBV9 and TRBJ1-2; D gene ambiguous. The V gene's germline CDR1 is SGDLS and CDR2 YYNGEE. The CDR3 length is 15 residues. Trimming took off 5 bases at V and 4 bases at J, with 18 bases between the two ends. Here the CDR3 DNA reads TGTGCCAGCAGTCCTGAGACCTTTCCGAGCTATGGCTACACCTTC. Protein product: CASSPETFPSYGYTF. Full variable domain (missing parts from reference TRBV9 and TRBJ1-2): DSGVTQTPKHLITATGQRVTLRCSPRSGDLSVYWYQQSLDQGLQFLIQYYNGEERAKGNILERFSAQQFPDLHSELNLSSLELGDSALYFCASSPETFPSYGYTFGSGTRLTVV.

V gene TRBV18 combines with J gene TRBJ2-5, with 9 bases identical to TRBD1. Germline CDR1 and CDR2: KGHSH and LQKENI. This CDR3 spans 15 amino acids. Trimming took 3 bases from V and 5 from J; bases not matched to a gene: 7. The CDR3 loop is CASSPPDRGPETQYF. The CDR3 nucleotides are TGTGCCAGCTCACCCCCGGACAGGGGCCCCGAGACCCAGTACTTC.

This chain links TRBV3-1 (or the pseudogene TRBV3-2) with TRBJ2-2; TRBD1 or TRBD2 may be the D gene (5 bases each). The V end was cut by 2 bases, the J end by 1 base, with 20 bases between. There are 19 residues in the CDR3. Germline V gene lookup returns CDR1 LGHDT and CDR2 YNNKEL (reference sequence). The CDR3 coding sequence is TGTGCCAGCAGCCAATGGGGACCCTCGGCTGGGCAGAACACCGGGGAGCTGTTTTTT. Encoded protein: CASSQWGPSAGQNTGELFF.

The table lists this clone with a few counts. The chain carries TRBV15 and TRBJ1-4; 8 positions match TRBD1. V trimming: 1 base; J trimming: 1 base; junction bases outside the gene matches: 5. CDR1 LNHNV and CDR2 YYDKDF come from the germline V gene (reference sequence). CDR3 length: 17 residues. The CDR3, as DNA: TGTGCCACCAGCAGAGTAGGCAGGGGGCGAACTAATGAAAAACTGTTTTTT. Residues: CATSRVGRGRTNEKLFF.

V usage is TRBV3-1 (or the pseudogene TRBV3-2) and J usage is TRBJ2-5, with 13 nucleotides matching TRBD2. The CDR3 is 16 residues long. Germline assignment: CDR1 LGHDT and CDR2 YNNKEL (reference sequence). Unmatched junction bases numbered 7, after V lost 4 bases and J lost 5 bases. The CDR3 nucleotides are TGTGCCAGCAGCCCCGGGACTAGCGGGGTGTCGGAGACCCAGTACTTC. Encoded protein: CASSPGTSGVSETQYF.

The rearrangement links TRBV7-3 to TRBJ2-7, with 9 bases identical to TRBD1. CDR3 length: 15 amino acids. The germline gives CDR1 SGHTA, CDR2 FQGTGA. The ends lost 2 bases at V and 2 bases at J; junction bases unmatched: 4. Written as DNA, the CDR3 is TGTGCCAGCAGCTTACAGGGGACAGGGCCCTACGAGCAGTACTTC. It yields the protein CASSLQGTGPYEQYF.

This clone has just one count. The V call is TRBV6-5, the J call TRBJ2-1; D unresolved. Trimming removed 7 bases from V and 0 bases from J, with 10 bases in between. There are 14 residues in the CDR3. Per germline, CDR1 MNHEY and CDR2 SVGAGI. For the CDR3, the DNA is TGTGCCAGCATCCCGCGGAGCTCCTACAATGAGCAGTTCTTC. It is translated as CASIPRSSYNEQFF.

V usage is TRBV14 and J usage is TRBJ1-2; 7 nucleotides agree with TRBD1. Germline values: CDR1 SGHDN, CDR2 FVKESK. The junction had 6 bases not matched to a gene; V was cut back by 4 bases and J by 1 base. The CDR3 has 15 amino acids. Here the CDR3 DNA reads TGTGCCAGCAGCCCCCGGACAGGAAATAACTATGGCTACACCTTC. Its translation is CASSPRTGNNYGYTF. The complete variable domain, with remaining parts taken from reference TRBV14 and TRBJ1-2, reads EAGVTQFPSHSVIEKGQTVTLRCDPISGHDNLYWYRRVMGKEIKFLLHFVKESKQDESGMPNNRFLAERTGGTYSTLKVQPAELEDSGVYFCASSPRTGNNYGYTFGSGTRLTVV.

CDR3 in amino acids: CSVGAANTGELFF. CDR3 nucleotide sequence: TGCAGCGTTGGAGCAGCGAACACCGGGGAGCTGTTTTTT. The chain uses TRBV29-1 and TRBJ2-2; no clear D. With 4 bases removed from V and 0 bases from J, the gap between germline ends came to 6 bases. Per the germline V gene, CDR1 is SQVTM and CDR2 is ANQGSEA. There are 13 residues in the CDR3.

This rearrangement joins TRBV11-2 to TRBJ2-6; TRBD1 matches 9 bases. The CDR3 loop spans 18 amino acids. The V and J ends lost 3 bases and 0 bases, in that order; junction bases with no gene match: 6. In germline, CDR1 is SGHAT, CDR2 FQNNGV. Here the CDR3 reads CASSFPTGGNSGANVLTF. For the CDR3, the DNA is TGTGCCAGCAGCTTTCCGACAGGGGGTAACTCTGGGGCCAACGTCCTGACTTTC.

V and J are TRBV19 and TRBJ1-2; D perhaps matches TRBD1 (5 bases). CDR3 length equals 13 residues. Trimming shortened V by 3 bases and J by 4 bases, and 9 bases separated the two germline ends. CDR1 is LNHDA, CDR2 SQIVND, per germline (reference sequence). CDR3 bases: TGTGCCAGTAGTATGGGGGGAGCCTATGGCTACACCTTC. Protein product: CASSMGGAYGYTF.

The V gene is TRBV27, the J gene TRBJ1-5, with a tentative D call TRBD1 (6 bases). The germline V gene encodes CDR1 MNHEY and CDR2 SMNVEV (reference sequence). The CDR3 is made up of 15 amino acids. Trimming shortened V by 8 bases and J by 3 bases, and 17 bases separated the two germline ends. The CDR3 DNA follows: TGTGCCAGCCGTCCTACCGGGGGGCCCAATCAGCCCCAGCATTTT. Translation: CASRPTGGPNQPQHF.

The chain joins TRBV30 to TRBJ2-2, with TRBD2 matching over 10 bases. The CDR3 has 16 residues. V dropped 3 bases and J dropped 5; count of bases not matched to a gene: 9. The germline gives CDR1 GTSNPN, CDR2 SVGIG (reference sequence). CDR3 sequence (DNA): TGTGCCTGGAGGGGGTATACTAGCGGGACGACCGGGGAGCTGTTTTTT. Translating it yields CAWRGYTSGTTGELFF.

The chain has TRBV5-6 and TRBJ1-2; D remains unclear. This CDR3 is built from 13 residues. The germline V and J ends were trimmed by 0 bases and 2 bases, with 5 bases remaining between them. Germline CDR1 is SGHDT and CDR2 is YYEEEE. The CDR3 protein is CASSLDSNYGYTF. In nucleotides, the CDR3 is TGTGCCAGCAGCTTGGACAGCAACTATGGCTACACCTTC.

V is TRBV6-5 and J is TRBJ1-2; 7 bases fit TRBD1. The V gene end was trimmed by 2 bases and the J gene end by 5 bases; junction bases not matched to a gene: 2. The CDR3 sequence is 13 residues long. Germline CDR1 reads MNHEY; CDR2 reads SVGAGI. In DNA form, the CDR3 reads TGTGCCAGCAGTTACCGGGACAGATATGGCTACACCTTC. Protein: CASSYRDRYGYTF.

Concerning this clone: Distinct nucleotide sequences in the sample also encode this CDR3. V and J are TRBV30 and TRBJ1-5, with no clear D. This CDR3 has 13 residues. In germline, CDR1 is GTSNPN, CDR2 SVGIG (reference sequence). Trimming left V 1 base short and J 0 bases short, with 4 bases between. The CDR3 region has the DNA TGTGCCTGGAGTGGAGATAGCAATCAGCCCCAGCATTTT. It yields the protein CAWSGDSNQPQHF.

In its sample, this clone was seen once. The genes are TRBV19 and TRBJ1-3; the match to TRBD1 covers 9 bases. This CDR3 spans 14 amino acids. V shed 4 bases and J 8 bases; nucleotides not matched to a gene: 6. Germline CDR1 LNHDA, CDR2 SQIVND (reference sequence). The CDR3 DNA reads TGTGCCAGTAGTAGCGGGACAGGGCGGGACACCATATATTTT. The encoded protein is CASSSGTGRDTIYF.

This sequence joins TRBV5-8 and TRBJ1-1; weak D call: TRBD1 (5 bases). The CDR3 consists of 13 residues. The V end was cut by 5 bases, the J end by 4 bases, with 12 bases between. Germline assignment: CDR1 SGHTS and CDR2 YDEGEE. This chain's CDR3 is CASRRVGGTEAFF. CDR3 nucleotide sequence: TGTGCCAGCAGGCGTGTGGGGGGCACTGAAGCTTTCTTT. The entire variable domain, with the rest obtained from reference TRBV5-8 and TRBJ1-1, is as follows: EAGVTQSPTHLIKTRGQQATLRCSPISGHTSVYWYQQALGLGLQFLLWYDEGEERNRGNFPPRFSGRQFPNYSSELNVNALELEDSALYLCASRRVGGTEAFFGQGTRLTVV.